The clone carrying this T cell receptor beta chain was detected only a few times. Its antigen is unknown. Next came a second PCR, run for about 6 to 11 cycles, which used a sample-barcoded 5' primer along with a J-beta primer mix. Each cDNA molecule, via a template-switch adaptor with 12 random nucleotides, was tagged. TCRdb ran MiXCR on the 5' RACE reads and lists one entry per CDR3 protein. This table holds fewer than 2 million distinct CDR3 sequences, more than 35% found once. This entry is derived from a study of blood T cells in healthy people across ages. Overall study results and limits: Long-lived and aged donors differed, with more naive CD4+ cells and higher diversity in the long-lived.

Losses at the gene ends were 1 base for V and 3 bases for J; bases not matched to a gene: 5. This CDR3 has 15 residues. The V gene's germline CDR1 is SGHAT and CDR2 FQDESV (reference sequence). V and J are TRBV11-1 and TRBJ2-5; 7 bases map to TRBD1. Material for sequencing was blood. The TCR comes from a human donor in good health. CDR3 amino acids: CASSLGTGTEETQYF. Written as DNA, the CDR3 is TGTGCCAGCAGCTTAGGTACCGGGACAGAAGAGACCCAGTACTTC.